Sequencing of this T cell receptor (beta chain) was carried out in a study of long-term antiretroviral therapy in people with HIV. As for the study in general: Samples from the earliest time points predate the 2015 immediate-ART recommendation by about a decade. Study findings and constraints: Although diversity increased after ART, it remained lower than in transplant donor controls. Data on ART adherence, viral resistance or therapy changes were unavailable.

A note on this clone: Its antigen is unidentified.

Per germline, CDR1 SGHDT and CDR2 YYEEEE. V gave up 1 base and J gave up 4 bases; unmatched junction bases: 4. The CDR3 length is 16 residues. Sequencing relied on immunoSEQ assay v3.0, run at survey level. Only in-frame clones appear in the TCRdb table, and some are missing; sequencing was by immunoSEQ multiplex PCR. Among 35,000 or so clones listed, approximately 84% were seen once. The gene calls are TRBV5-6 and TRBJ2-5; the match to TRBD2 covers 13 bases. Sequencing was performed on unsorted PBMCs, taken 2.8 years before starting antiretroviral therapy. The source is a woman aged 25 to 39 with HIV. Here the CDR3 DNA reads TGTGCCAGCAGCTTGCAGACTAGCGGGGGGACAGAGACCCAGTACTTC. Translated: CASSLQTSGGTETQYF.